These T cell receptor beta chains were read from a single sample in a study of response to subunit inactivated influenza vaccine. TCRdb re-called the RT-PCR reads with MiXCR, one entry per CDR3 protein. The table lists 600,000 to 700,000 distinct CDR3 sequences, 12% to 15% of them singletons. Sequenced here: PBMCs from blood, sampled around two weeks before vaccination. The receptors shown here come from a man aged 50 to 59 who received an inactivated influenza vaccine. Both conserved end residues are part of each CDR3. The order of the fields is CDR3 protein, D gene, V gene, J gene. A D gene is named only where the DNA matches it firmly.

CSAKTGNGQPQHF,TRBD1,TRBV20-1,TRBJ1-5
CASSLGPLGTEAFF,NA,TRBV7-6,TRBJ1-1
CASSVEMTDTQYF,NA,TRBV9,TRBJ2-3
CSAPASYTQYF,NA,TRBV20-1,TRBJ2-3
CASSQGPRGRETQYF,NA,TRBV4-3,TRBJ2-5
CASSLETPGGYNEQFF,NA,TRBV7-6,TRBJ2-1
CASLRDLFLEETQYF,NA,TRBV3-1,TRBJ2-5
CASSFGVGDQPQHF,NA,TRBV28,TRBJ1-5
CAISDSTGEKSYEQYF,NA,TRBV10-3,TRBJ2-7
CASKLGSSPSYEQYF,NA,TRBV7-2,TRBJ2-7
CASSPTGGDFYEQYF,NA,TRBV3-1,TRBJ2-7
CSAAGTSGTDTQYF,TRBD2,TRBV20-1,TRBJ2-3
CASSYGAVETQYF,NA,TRBV7-2,TRBJ2-5
CASSTLAGIIYEQFF,NA,TRBV4-1,TRBJ2-1
CASSRDRNSGANVLTF,TRBD1,TRBV12-3/TRBV12-4,TRBJ2-6
CASSLGPQGGSGEQFF,NA,TRBV5-5,TRBJ2-1
CASSQAVYGDTYEQYF,NA,TRBV4-3,TRBJ2-7
CASSNDREQQYF,TRBD1,TRBV5-1,TRBJ2-7
CSVDKDGVGDTQYF,NA,TRBV29-1,TRBJ2-3
CASKDTQYF,NA,TRBV12-3/TRBV12-4,TRBJ2-3
CSARDQRTSRYEQFF,TRBD2,TRBV20-1,TRBJ2-1
CASSPRRTGRHQETQYF,TRBD1,TRBV7-9,TRBJ2-5
CASSGTRSGNTIYF,NA,TRBV2,TRBJ1-3
CASSYSTGTGRYEQYF,TRBD1,TRBV6-2/TRBV6-3,TRBJ2-7